A single sample is the source of the 5 T cell receptor beta chains below, sequenced in a study of blood T cells in healthy people across ages. A second PCR, run for about 7 to 12 cycles, used a sample-barcoded 5' primer plus a J-beta primer mix. One entry per CDR3 protein, called by TCRdb with MiXCR from the 5' RACE reads. The table records fewer than 950,000 distinct CDR3 sequences, roughly 53% of them present only once. Sequencing was performed on blood. The receptors shown here come from an elderly man in good health.

This chain connects TRBV12-3 or TRBV12-4 to TRBJ2-1; TRBD2 aligns across 8 bases. This CDR3 region has 13 residues. J lost 7 bases, V lost 3 bases, and 2 bases had no gene match. CDR3 loop: CASSFRLANEQFF. CDR3 DNA: TGTGCCAGCAGTTTTAGACTAGCGAATGAGCAGTTCTTC.

This clonotype was seen many times. The chain has TRBV20-1 and TRBJ2-6, with D possibly TRBD1 on 5 matching bases. The CDR3 contains 17 residues. Germline assignment: CDR1 DFQATT and CDR2 SNEGSKA (reference sequence). V was clipped by 3 bases and J by 0 bases, with 15 bases between them. This CDR3 reads CSARGQGIISGANVLTF. The DNA of the CDR3 is TGCAGTGCTAGGGGCCAGGGAATCATCTCTGGGGCCAACGTCCTGACTTTC.

CDR3 DNA sequence: TGTGCCAGCAGCTCTGGACAGGGGCCTAGAGGTGAGCAGTTCTTC. Protein: CASSSGQGPRGEQFF. The chain employs TRBV28 and TRBJ2-1; 9 positions match TRBD1. CDR1 is MDHEN, CDR2 SYDVKM, per germline. V was clipped by 6 bases and J by 9 bases; unmatched bases: 12. CDR3 length equals 15 residues.

The genes are TRBV2 and TRBJ2-7, with 7 positions matching TRBD2. This CDR3 is built from 12 residues. CDR1 and CDR2 from the germline V gene are SNHLY and FYNNEI. With V trimmed by 4 bases and J by 6 bases, 3 bases remained unmatched. CDR3 nucleotides: TGTGCCAGCAGTGCTCCTAGCGGCGAGCAGTACTTC. Protein product: CASSAPSGEQYF.

CDR3 amino acids: CSVVGPYQETQYF. The CDR3 DNA follows: TGCAGCGTTGTTGGCCCGTACCAAGAGACCCAGTACTTC. The chain is built from TRBV29-1 and TRBJ2-5; no definite D call. CDR3 size: 13 residues. Deletions cut 4 bases from V and 0 bases from J, with 9 bases between. The germline V gene has CDR1 SQVTM and CDR2 ANQGSEA.